This TCR beta chain derives from a study of coeliac disease. General observations from the study: Active celiac intraepithelial and lamina propria samples had lower TRB and TRG clonality than control samples.

Some clones are missing from TCRdb's copy, which holds only in-frame ones; the method was immunoSEQ multiplex PCR. The table records around 9,000 clones, 67% of them present only once. V shed 1 base, J shed 3 bases, and the junction held 7 bases outside the gene matches. The CDR3 contains 17 residues. Germline-derived CDR1 and CDR2 are SGHTS and YDEGEE. Comments on this clone: Its cognate antigen is unknown.

Each fraction contributed one roughly 500,000-cell aliquot for sequencing. The gene calls are TRBV5-8 and TRBJ2-3, with 11 positions matching TRBD2. This TCR was sampled from a woman in her sixties with celiac disease. Specimen: lamina propria lymphocytes from the gut. The CDR3 nucleotides read TGTGCCAGCAGCTTGAGTCTAACTAGCGGGGGTACAGATACGCAGTATTTT. Its translation: CASSLSLTSGGTDTQYF.